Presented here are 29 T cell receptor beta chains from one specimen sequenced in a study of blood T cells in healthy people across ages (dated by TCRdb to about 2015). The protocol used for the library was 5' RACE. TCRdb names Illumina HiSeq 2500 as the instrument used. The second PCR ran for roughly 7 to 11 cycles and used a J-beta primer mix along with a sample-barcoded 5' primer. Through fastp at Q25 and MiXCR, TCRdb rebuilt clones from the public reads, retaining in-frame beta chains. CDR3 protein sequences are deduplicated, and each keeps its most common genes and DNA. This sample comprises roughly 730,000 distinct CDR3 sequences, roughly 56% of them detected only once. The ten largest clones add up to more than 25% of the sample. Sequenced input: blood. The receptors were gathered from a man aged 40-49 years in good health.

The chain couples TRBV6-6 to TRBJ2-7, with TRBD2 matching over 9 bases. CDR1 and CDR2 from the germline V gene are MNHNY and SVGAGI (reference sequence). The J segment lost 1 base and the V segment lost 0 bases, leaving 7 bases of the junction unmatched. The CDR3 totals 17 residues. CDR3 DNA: TGTGCCAGCAGTTACTCGCCTAGCGGGACCGTATCCTACGAGCAGTACTTC. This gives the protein CASSYSPSGTVSYEQYF.

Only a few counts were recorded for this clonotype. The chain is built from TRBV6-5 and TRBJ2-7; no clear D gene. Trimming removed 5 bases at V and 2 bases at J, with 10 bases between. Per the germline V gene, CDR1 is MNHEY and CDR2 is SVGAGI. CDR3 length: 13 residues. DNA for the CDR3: TGTGCCAGCAGTGCAATTACCCCCTACGAGCAGTACTTC. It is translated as CASSAITPYEQYF.

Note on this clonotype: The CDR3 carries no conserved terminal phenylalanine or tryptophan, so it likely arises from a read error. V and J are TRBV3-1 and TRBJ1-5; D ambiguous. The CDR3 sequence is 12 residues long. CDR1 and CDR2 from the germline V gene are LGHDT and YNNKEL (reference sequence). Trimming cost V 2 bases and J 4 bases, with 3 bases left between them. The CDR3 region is CASSQSNQPQHL. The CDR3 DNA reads TGTGCCAGCAGCCAATCGAATCAGCCCCAGCATCTT.

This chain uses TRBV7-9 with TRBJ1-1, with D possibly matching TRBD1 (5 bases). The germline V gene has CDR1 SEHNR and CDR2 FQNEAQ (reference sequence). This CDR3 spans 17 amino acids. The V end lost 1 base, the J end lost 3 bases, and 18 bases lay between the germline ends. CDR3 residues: CASSLGAVAGGYTEAFF. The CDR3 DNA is TGTGCCAGCAGCTTAGGAGCGGTGGCTGGGGGGTACACTGAAGCTTTCTTT.

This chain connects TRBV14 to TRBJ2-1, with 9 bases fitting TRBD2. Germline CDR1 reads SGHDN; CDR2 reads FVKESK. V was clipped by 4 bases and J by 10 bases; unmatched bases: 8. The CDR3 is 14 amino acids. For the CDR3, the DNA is TGTGCCAGCAGCCTGATTAGCGGGGGTTCAGAGCAGTTCTTC. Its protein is CASSLISGGSEQFF.

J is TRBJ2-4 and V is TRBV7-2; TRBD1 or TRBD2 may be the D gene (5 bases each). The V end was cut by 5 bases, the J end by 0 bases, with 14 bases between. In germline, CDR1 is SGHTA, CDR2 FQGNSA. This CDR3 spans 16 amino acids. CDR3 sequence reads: CASSPLGVVAKNIQYF. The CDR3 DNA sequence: TGTGCCAGCAGCCCGCTGGGGGTAGTAGCCAAAAACATTCAGTACTTC.

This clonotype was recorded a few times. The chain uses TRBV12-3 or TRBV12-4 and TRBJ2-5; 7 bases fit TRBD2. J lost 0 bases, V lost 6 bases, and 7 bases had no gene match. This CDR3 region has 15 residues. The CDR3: CASSTPGTNQETQYF. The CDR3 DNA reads TGTGCCAGCAGCACCCCAGGGACTAACCAAGAGACCCAGTACTTC.

The CDR3 DNA reads TGCAGTGCTCCTACGACAGGGGGGTTCTACAATGAGCAGTTCTTC. As protein: CSAPTTGGFYNEQFF. The chain links TRBV20-1 to TRBJ2-1; TRBD1 matches 9 bases. CDR3 length: 15 amino acids. Unmatched junction bases numbered 8, after V lost 5 bases and J lost 3 bases. Germline V gives CDR1 DFQATT, CDR2 SNEGSKA (reference sequence).

The CDR3 bases are TGCAGCGTTCCGCGGGGGTACACTGAAGCTTTCTTT. This sequence encodes CSVPRGYTEAFF. The chain has TRBV29-1 and TRBJ1-1, with D tentatively TRBD1 (5 bases). The CDR3 spans 12 residues. Deletions cut 5 bases from V and 3 bases from J, with 10 bases between. CDR1 is SQVTM and CDR2 is ANQGSEA in the germline V gene. The full variable domain, with the rest looked up from reference TRBV29-1 and TRBJ1-1, is SAVISQKPSRDICQRGTSLTIQCQVDSQVTMMFWYRQQPGQSLTLIATANQGSEATYESGFVIDKFPISRPNLTFSTLTVSNMSPEDSSIYLCSVPRGYTEAFFGQGTRLTVV.

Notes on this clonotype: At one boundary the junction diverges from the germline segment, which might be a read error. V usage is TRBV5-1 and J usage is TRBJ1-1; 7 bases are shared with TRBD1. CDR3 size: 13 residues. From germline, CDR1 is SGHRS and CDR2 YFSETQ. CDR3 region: CASSVGQNPEAFF. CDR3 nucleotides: TGCGCCAGCAGCGTGGGACAGAACCCTGAAGCTTTCTTT.

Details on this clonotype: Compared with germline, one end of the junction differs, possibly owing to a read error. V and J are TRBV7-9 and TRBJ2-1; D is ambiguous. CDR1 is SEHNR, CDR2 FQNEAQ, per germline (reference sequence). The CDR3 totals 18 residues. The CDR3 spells CASSLFTLADLSYNKQFF. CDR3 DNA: TGTGCCAGCAGCTTATTCACCTTGGCAGACCTGTCCTACAATAAGCAGTTCTTC.

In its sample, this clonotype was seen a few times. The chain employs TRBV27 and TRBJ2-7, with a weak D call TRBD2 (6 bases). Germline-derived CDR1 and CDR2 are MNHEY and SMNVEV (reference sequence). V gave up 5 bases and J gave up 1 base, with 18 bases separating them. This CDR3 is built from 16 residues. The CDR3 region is CASSTHSSEVSYEQYF. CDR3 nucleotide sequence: TGTGCCAGCAGTACCCATTCTAGCGAGGTATCCTACGAGCAGTACTTC.

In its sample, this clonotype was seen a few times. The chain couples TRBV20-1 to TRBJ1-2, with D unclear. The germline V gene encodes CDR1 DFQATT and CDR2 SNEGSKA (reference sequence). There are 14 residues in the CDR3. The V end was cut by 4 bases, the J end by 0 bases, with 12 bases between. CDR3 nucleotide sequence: TGCAGTGCTACGCCACCCCCTACTAACTATGGCTACACCTTC. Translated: CSATPPPTNYGYTF.

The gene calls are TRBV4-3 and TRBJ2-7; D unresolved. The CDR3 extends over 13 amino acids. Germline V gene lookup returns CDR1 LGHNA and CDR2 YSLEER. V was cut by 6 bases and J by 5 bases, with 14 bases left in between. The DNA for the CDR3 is TGCGCCAGCAGTGTAACGGCAAGGGACGAGCAGTACTTC. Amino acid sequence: CASSVTARDEQYF.

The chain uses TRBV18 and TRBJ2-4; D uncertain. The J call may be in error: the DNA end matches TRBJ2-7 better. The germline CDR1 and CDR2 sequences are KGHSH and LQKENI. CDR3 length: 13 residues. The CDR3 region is CASSPTKNYEQYF. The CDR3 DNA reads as TGTGCCAGCTCACCGACGAAAAACTACGAGCAGTACTTC.

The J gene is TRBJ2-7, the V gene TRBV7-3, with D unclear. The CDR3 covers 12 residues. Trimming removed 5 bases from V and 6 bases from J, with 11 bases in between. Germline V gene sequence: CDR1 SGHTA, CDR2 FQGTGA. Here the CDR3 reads CASSEAPGEQYF. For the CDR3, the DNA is TGTGCCAGCAGCGAAGCCCCTGGCGAGCAGTACTTC.

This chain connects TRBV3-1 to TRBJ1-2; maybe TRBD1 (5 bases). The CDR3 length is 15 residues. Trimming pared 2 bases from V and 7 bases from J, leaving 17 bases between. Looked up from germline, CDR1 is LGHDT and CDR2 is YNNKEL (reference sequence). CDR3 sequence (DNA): TGTGCCAGCAGCCAAAGAGGCAGGCCTCAGGGTGGCTACACCTTC. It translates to CASSQRGRPQGGYTF.

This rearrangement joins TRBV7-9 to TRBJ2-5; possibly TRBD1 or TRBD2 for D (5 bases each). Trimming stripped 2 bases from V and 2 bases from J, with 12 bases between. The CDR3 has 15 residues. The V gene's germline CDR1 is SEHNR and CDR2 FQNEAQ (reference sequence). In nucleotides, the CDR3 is TGTGCCAGCAGCTTAATCAAGAGGGGACAAGAGACCCAGTACTTC. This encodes CASSLIKRGQETQYF.

The CDR3 nucleotides read TGTGCCATCAGTGGAGGACTCTCCTACGAGCAGTACTTC. Its protein product is CAISGGLSYEQYF. The chain has TRBV10-3 and TRBJ2-7, with TRBD2 as a possible D gene (5 bases). Trimming stripped 4 bases from V and 0 bases from J, with 7 bases between. The CDR3 contains 13 residues. The germline gives CDR1 ENHRY, CDR2 SYGVKD.

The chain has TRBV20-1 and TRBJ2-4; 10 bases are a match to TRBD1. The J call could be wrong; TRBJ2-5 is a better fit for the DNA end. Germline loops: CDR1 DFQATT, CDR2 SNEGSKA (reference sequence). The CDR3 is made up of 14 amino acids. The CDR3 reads CSADDRGPTETQYF. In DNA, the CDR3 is TGCAGTGCGGATGACAGGGGGCCAACGGAGACCCAGTACTTC.

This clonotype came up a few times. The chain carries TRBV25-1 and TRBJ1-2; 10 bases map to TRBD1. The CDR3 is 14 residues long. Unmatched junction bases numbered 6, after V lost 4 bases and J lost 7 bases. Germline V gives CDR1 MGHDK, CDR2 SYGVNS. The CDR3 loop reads CASSVGQGMGGYTF. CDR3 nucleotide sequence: TGTGCCAGCAGTGTGGGACAGGGGATGGGTGGCTACACCTTC.

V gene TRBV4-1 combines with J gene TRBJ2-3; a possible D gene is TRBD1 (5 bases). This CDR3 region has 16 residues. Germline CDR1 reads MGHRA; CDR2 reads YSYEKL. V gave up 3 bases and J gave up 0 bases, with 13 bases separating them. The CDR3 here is CASSQLGVGSTDTQYF. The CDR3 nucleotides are TGCGCCAGCAGCCAGTTAGGGGTGGGGAGCACAGATACGCAGTATTTT.

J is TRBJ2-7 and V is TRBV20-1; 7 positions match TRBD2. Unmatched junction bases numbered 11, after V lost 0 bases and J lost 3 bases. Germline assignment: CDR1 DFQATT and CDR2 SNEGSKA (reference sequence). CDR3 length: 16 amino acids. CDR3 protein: CSARDRRAGAGYEQYF. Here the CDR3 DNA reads TGCAGTGCTAGAGATCGCCGCGCGGGAGCTGGCTACGAGCAGTACTTC.

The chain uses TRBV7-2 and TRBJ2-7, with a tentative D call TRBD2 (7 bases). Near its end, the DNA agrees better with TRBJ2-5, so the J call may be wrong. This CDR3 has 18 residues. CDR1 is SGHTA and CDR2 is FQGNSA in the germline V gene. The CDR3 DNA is TGTGCCAGCAGCTCCCCCGACAGGTTTGCCCGGGGGGAAGCGACCCAGTACTTC. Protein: CASSSPDRFARGEATQYF.

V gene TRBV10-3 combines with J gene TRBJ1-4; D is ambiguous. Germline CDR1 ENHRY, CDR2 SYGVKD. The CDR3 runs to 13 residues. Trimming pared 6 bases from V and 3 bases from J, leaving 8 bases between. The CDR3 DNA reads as TGTGCCATCAGCAAGGGTCCTAATGAAAAACTGTTTTTT. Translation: CAISKGPNEKLFF.

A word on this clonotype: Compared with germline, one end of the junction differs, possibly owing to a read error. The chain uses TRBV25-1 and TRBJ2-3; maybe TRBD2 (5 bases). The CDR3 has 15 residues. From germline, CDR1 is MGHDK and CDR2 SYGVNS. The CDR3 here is CACSPGVSSTDTQYF. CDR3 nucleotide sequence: TGTGCCTGCAGCCCCGGGGTCTCTAGCACAGATACGCAGTATTTT.

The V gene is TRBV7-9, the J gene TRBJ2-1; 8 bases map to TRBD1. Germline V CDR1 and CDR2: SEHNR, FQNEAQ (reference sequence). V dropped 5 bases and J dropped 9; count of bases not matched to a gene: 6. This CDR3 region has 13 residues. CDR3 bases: TGTGCCAGCAGCCCCAGGGGGCCCTTTGAGCAGTTCTTC. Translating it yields CASSPRGPFEQFF.

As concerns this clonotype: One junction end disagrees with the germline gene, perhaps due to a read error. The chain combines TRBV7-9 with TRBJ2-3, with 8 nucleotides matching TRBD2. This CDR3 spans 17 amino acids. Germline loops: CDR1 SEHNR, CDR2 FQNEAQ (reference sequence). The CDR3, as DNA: TGTGCCAGCAGCTTTGCCGGACTAGCCTTAGGCACAGAGACGCAGTATTTT. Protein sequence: CASSFAGLALGTETQYF. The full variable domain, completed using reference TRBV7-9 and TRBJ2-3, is DTGVSQNPRHKITKRGQNVTFRCDPISEHNRLYWYRQTLGQGPEFLTYFQNEAQLEKSRLLSDRFSAERPKGSFSTLEIQRTEQGDSAMYLCASSFAGLALGTETQYFGPGTRLTVL.

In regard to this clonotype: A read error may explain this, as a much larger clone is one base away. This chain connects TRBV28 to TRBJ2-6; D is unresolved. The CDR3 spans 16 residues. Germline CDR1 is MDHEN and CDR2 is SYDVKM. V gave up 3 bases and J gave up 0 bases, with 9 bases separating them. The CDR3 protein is CASSFPWGSGANVLTF. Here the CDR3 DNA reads TGTGCCAGCAGTTTCCCCTGGGGCTCTGGGGCCAACGTCCTGACTTTC.